This T cell receptor (beta chain) was profiled in a study of T cells in women clearing cervical HPV infection. For the study at large: Case blood was drawn when the lesion was first found; control blood after infection became undetectable. HLA type stays a possible confounder, typing being limited. The study's findings and limits: Richness plus V gene abundances separated cases from controls with AUC 0.8 to 0.85.

In the case of this clone: Its antigen is unknown. The read terminates 3 residues before the CDR3 end, so the remaining end is supplied by the germline J gene.

Cervical HPV DNA detected by MY09/MY11 PCR, typed by dot-blot. TCRdb's copy holds only in-frame clones and misses some; the assay was immunoSEQ multiplex PCR. The table lists under 50,000 clones. The CDR3 is 16 residues long. CDR1 and CDR2 from the germline V gene are DFQATT and SNEGSKA (reference sequence). V lost 5 bases and J lost 4, with 24 bases in between. This receptor was identified in a woman between 18 and 70 years old with a cervical HPV16 infection that either progressed to CIN3+ or cleared (not recorded which). The chain joins TRBV20-1 to TRBJ2-7; a possible D gene is TRBD1 (6 bases). The sample taken for sequencing was blood buffy coat. The DNA read from the CDR3 is TGCAGTGCTCAGAACTTCACAGGGATGGGGGTTTACGAG. It codes for CSAQNFTGMGVYE. In full, the CDR3 is CSAQNFTGMGVYEQYF.